This T cell receptor beta chain comes out of a study of early T cells in non-severe SARS-CoV-2 infection. Background on the study: Sequencing targeted bulk RNA from unsorted whole blood, leaving chains unpaired.

Researchers tagged individual cDNA molecules with unique molecular identifiers. MiXCR was run by TCRdb on the 5' RACE reads, yielding one entry per CDR3 protein. The sample shows approximately 100,000 distinct CDR3 sequences, 14% of them seen only once. This clonotype appeared a few times. CDR1 is SQVTM, CDR2 ANQGSEA, per germline. The CDR3 sequence is 12 residues long. The ends lost 6 bases at V and 1 base at J; junction bases unmatched: 3. The clonotype was recovered from an adult who was a healthcare worker with PCR-confirmed SARS-CoV-2 infection or an uninfected control (not recorded which). Material: whole blood. The rearrangement links TRBV29-1 to TRBJ2-7; 7 nucleotides agree with TRBD1. The CDR3 loop reads CSVAGGSYEQYF. The CDR3 DNA reads TGCAGCGTAGCAGGGGGATCCTACGAGCAGTACTTC.